This T cell receptor (beta chain) was found in a study of cytomegalovirus exposure and HLA in healthy donors. General study findings and limits: Overall, approximately 150 TCR beta chains were annotated as cytomegalovirus-associated. Clusters of TCRs from the first cohort tended to co-occur in the roughly 120 validation repertoires (as a later analysis found).

Worth noting for this clone: Antigen: not known.

This CDR3 region has 14 residues. The germline CDR1 and CDR2 sequences are MNHEY and SVGAGI. The germline V and J ends were trimmed by 4 bases and 1 base, with 10 bases remaining between them. Libraries were prepared by immunoSEQ multiplex PCR; TCRdb keeps only in-frame clonotypes and omits some of them. This sample yields some 80,000 clones, of which 85% to 95% are seen a single time; 0.69% belongs to the top ten. The V gene is TRBV6-5, the J gene TRBJ2-5; D possibly corresponds to TRBD1 (5 bases). The TCR was taken from a woman younger than 35 in good health and CMV-seronegative. Source material: PBMCs. Written as DNA, the CDR3 is TGTGCCAGCAGTTCCAGGGTGAGCCAAGAGACCCAGTACTTC. Protein: CASSSRVSQETQYF.